This TCR beta chain came from a study of blood T cell repertoires in COVID-19. Some clones are missing from TCRdb's copy, which holds only in-frame ones; the method was immunoSEQ multiplex PCR. The sample holds 330,000 or so clones, 87% seen once. V was shortened by 1 base and J by 4 bases, with 14 bases between the two germline ends. The CDR3 runs 15 residues. Germline lookup yields CDR1 SGHDT and CDR2 YYEEEE. Sequencing input: peripheral blood. V gene TRBV5-6 combines with J gene TRBJ1-1, with D tentatively TRBD1 (5 bases). The sequence was collected from a man aged 25-45 years with COVID-19, enrolled during active disease. The CDR3, as DNA: TGTGCCAGCAGCTTGTCCAGGGCCCCTCTCACTGAAGCTTTCTTT. Protein sequence: CASSLSRAPLTEAFF.